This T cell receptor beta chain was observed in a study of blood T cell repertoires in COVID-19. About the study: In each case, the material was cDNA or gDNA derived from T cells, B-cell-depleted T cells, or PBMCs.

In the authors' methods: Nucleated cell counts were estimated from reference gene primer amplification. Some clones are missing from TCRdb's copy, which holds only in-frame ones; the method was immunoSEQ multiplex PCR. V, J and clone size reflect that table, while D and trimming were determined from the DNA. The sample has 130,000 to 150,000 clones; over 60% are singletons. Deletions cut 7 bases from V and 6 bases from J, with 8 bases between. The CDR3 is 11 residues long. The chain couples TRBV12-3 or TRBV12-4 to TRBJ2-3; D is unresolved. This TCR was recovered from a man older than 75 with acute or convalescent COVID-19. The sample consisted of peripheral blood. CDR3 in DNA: TGTGCCAGCACCCCGGGTGATACGCAGTATTTT. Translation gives CASTPGDTQYF.